What follows describes a single T cell receptor (beta chain). Its specificity is unknown. The V gene's germline CDR1 is SGHRS and CDR2 YFSETQ. This CDR3 region has 14 residues. V lost 4 bases and J lost 7, with 12 bases in between. In TCRdb, the 5' RACE reads were re-called with MiXCR into one record per CDR3 protein. The sample records roughly 130,000 distinct CDR3 sequences, approximately 15% being singletons. This sample stems from a study of T-cell memory formation after mild COVID-19. Study observations and caveats: Memory sampled before infection contained some responding clones, suggesting cross-reactive memory joined. Day 15 to 85 contracting clones showed balanced CD4/CD8; later expanders leaned CD4+. SARS-CoV-2 specificity was not confirmed for second-wave clones peaking on day 37.

This TCR derives from a young man who had mild COVID-19 (a few samples of this study predate the infection). Cell type and time point are not known. V usage is TRBV5-1 and J usage is TRBJ1-6; possibly TRBD1 for D (5 bases). Sequenced sample: PBMCs or a T cell subset sorted from them (not recorded which). The CDR3 reads CASSTGTMNSPLHF. CDR3 nucleotides: TGCGCCAGCAGCACCGGGACGATGAATTCACCCCTCCACTTT.